This T cell receptor (beta chain) was recovered during a study of molecular identifiers for immune sequencing clone quantification (dated by TCRdb to the late 2010s). For the study in its entirety: For a replicate experiment, RNA from 20,000 or 100,000 naive CD8 T cells was divided into five aliquots, and four of the five aliquots were sequenced. This methods study used CD8 T cells to benchmark TCR RNA copy counting and molecular-identifier clustering-based TCR repertoire sequencing (MIDCIRS). General findings and caveats noted by the study authors: When barcode sub-clustering was left out, chimeric consensus sequences inflated TCR diversity, with chimeras reaching as high as 47%. Highly expanded clone sizes could be underestimated if identical TCR molecules share a barcode. The naive libraries included spiked-in Jurkat TCR RNA (roughly nine copies' worth), and this Jurkat TCR RNA is not part of the donor repertoire. In CMV-specific effector cells, clones with more than 20 RNA copies contained over 98% of molecules, whereas in naive cells such clones contained under 1% of molecules. Modeling gave about three recovered TCR RNA copies per cell versus about ten by digital PCR, implying around 33% capture efficiency. A single cell's worth of spiked-in Jurkat TCR RNA was reported detectable even among 750,000 to 1,000,000 naive CD8 T cells.

CDR1 KGHDR and CDR2 SFDVKD are derived from the germline V gene. Cut back by 4 bases and 2 bases, the V and J ends lie 10 bases apart. Measured from the cysteine to the phenylalanine, the CDR3 is 15 residues long. The retained sequence is limited to the CDR3, 45 bases, with the frame set at the first base. This clonotype was seen repeatedly, ten times or more. This clone's antigen is unknown. No base-level quality is on record; no much larger clone is a single base apart. Library preparation employed PCR. The sequencing machine was an Illumina HiSeq 4000. Bulk TCR libraries were generated as previously described, with the TCR primers listed in Table S5 used. The Qiagen AllPrep DNA/RNA kit was used to purify total RNA. Before analysis, reads from multiple sequencing runs of the same library were pooled. The original methods were these. Only reads with exact TCR constant sequence were kept, trimmed to 150 nt, and grouped by their 12-nt molecular barcodes. Reads in each barcode group were sub-clustered using a 15% Levenshtein threshold, and a quality-weighted consensus sequence was built for each RNA molecule. Non-functional sequences were removed, as were lower-count sequences one edit away from another. Barcode sub-clusters with fewer than 20% of the maximum read count were removed, based on fitting two negative binomial distributions. Using fastp at Q25 and MiXCR, TCRdb reprocessed the public reads and kept productive beta chains. One record per CDR3 amino acid sequence lists the most common genes and DNA. TCRdb assigned the V and J calls; the authors' analysis was not used. This sample is represented by about 640,000 distinct CDR3 sequences; less than 20% of them were singletons. Roughly 0.85% of the sample comes from the top ten.

Naive CD8 T cell libraries were made from approximately 20,000 to 1,000,000 sorted cells using 10%, 30% or 50% of purified RNA. Naive CD8 T cells, defined as CD8+CD4-CCR7+CD45RA+, were FACS-sorted into RLT Plus buffer on a BD FACSAria II. Detection sensitivity was tested by spiking Jurkat RNA equal to roughly ten TCR copies' worth into samples containing roughly 19,000-1,100,000 naive CD8 T cells. CD8 T cells were enriched using RosetteSep CD8+ T Cell Enrichment Cocktail and Ficoll-Paque, and the enriched cells then underwent ACK red cell lysis. The TCR originated in a human donor in good health. Some libraries in this study had Jurkat cell RNA spiked in. The sequence is built from TRBV24-1 and TRBJ2-2; the D gene remains uncertain. The sample was naive CD8+ T cells from blood, with Jurkat cell RNA spiked in. In the paper's terms, the cell subset or site label means: FACS-sorted CD8+CD4-CCR7+CD45RA+ naive T cells. The nucleotides are TGTGCCACCAGTGACCTCGGTTCCAACACCGGGGAGCTGTTTTTT. This is translated as CATSDLGSNTGELFF.